The 10 T cell receptor beta chains presented below share a single source sample, sequenced in a study of blood T cell repertoires in COVID-19. This table comes from immunoSEQ multiplex PCR, and its TCRdb copy is limited to in-frame clones, with some not included. The data show tens of thousands of clones, around 80% seen once. The specimen sequenced was peripheral blood. The receptors come from an elderly woman with active or convalescent COVID-19.

The chain recombines TRBV18 with TRBJ2-7, with D possibly TRBD1 on 5 matching bases. Trimming took off 5 bases at V and 0 bases at J, with 8 bases between the two ends. Germline-derived CDR1 and CDR2 are KGHSH and LQKENI. This CDR3 region has 13 residues. The CDR3 sequence: CASSIDSSYEQYF. The CDR3 DNA sequence: TGTGCCAGCTCAATCGACAGCTCCTACGAGCAGTACTTC.

The chain recombines TRBV3-1 (or the pseudogene TRBV3-2) with TRBJ1-1; a possible D gene is TRBD1 (5 bases). The CDR3 covers 15 residues. V lost 5 bases and J lost 0, with 13 bases in between. CDR1 and CDR2 (germline): LGHDT, YNNKEL (reference sequence). Here the CDR3 DNA reads TGTGCCAGCAGCTCCTCGGGACTTATGAACACTGAAGCTTTCTTT. Translated: CASSSSGLMNTEAFF.

The rearrangement joins TRBV11-2 to TRBJ1-1, with a tentative D call TRBD1 (5 bases). V lost 0 bases, J lost 7 bases, and 9 bases lay in between. Per the germline V gene, CDR1 is SGHAT and CDR2 is FQNNGV. The CDR3 has 13 amino acids. Written as DNA, the CDR3 is TGTGCCAGCAGCTTAGAGGCAGGGATTGAAGCTTTCTTT. Its translation is CASSLEAGIEAFF.

The chain is built from TRBV18 and TRBJ2-7, with D unclear. Trimming took 4 bases from V and 1 from J, leaving 14 bases between them. The V gene's germline CDR1 is KGHSH and CDR2 LQKENI. CDR3 length: 15 residues. CDR3 in DNA: TGTGCCAGCTCACAACTTGCGGAGTTATCCTACGAGCAGTACTTC. Protein product: CASSQLAELSYEQYF.

V gene TRBV9 combines with J gene TRBJ2-7, with a possible D match to TRBD1 (5 bases). V lost 2 bases to trimming and J lost 2 bases, with 17 bases between them. The length of the CDR3 is 16 residues. From germline, CDR1 is SGDLS and CDR2 YYNGEE. The CDR3 region is CASSVGPTTTAYEQYF. The CDR3 DNA sequence: TGTGCCAGCAGCGTGGGGCCAACAACTACGGCCTACGAGCAGTACTTC.

The chain links TRBV18 to TRBJ1-5; maybe TRBD1 (6 bases). The ends were cut back, 5 bases at V and 0 bases at J, with 14 bases in the middle. The germline V gene has CDR1 KGHSH and CDR2 LQKENI. The CDR3 is made up of 16 amino acids. CDR3 sequence (DNA): TGTGCCAGCTCAGAGTACAGGGCAGATAGCAATCAGCCCCAGCATTTT. Amino acid sequence: CASSEYRADSNQPQHF. The whole variable domain, remainder taken from reference TRBV18 and TRBJ1-5, is NAGVMQNPRHLVRRRGQEARLRCSPMKGHSHVYWYRQLPEEGLKFMVYLQKENIIDESGMPKERFSAEFPKEGPSILRIQQVVRGDSAAYFCASSEYRADSNQPQHFGDGTRLSIL.

The V gene is TRBV7-3, the J gene TRBJ2-1; the D gene is possibly TRBD2 (5 bases). V was trimmed by 2 bases and J by 9 bases, leaving 14 bases between them. The V gene's germline CDR1 is SGHTA and CDR2 FQGTGA. The CDR3 runs to 14 residues. The CDR3 sequence: CASSLGIEGSEQFF. The CDR3 DNA reads TGTGCCAGCAGCTTAGGAATTGAGGGAAGTGAGCAGTTCTTC.

The rearrangement links TRBV7-2 to TRBJ2-2; TRBD1 might be the D (6 bases). Germline lookup yields CDR1 SGHTA and CDR2 FQGNSA. V shed 4 bases and J shed 3 bases, with 12 bases lying between them. This CDR3 region has 15 residues. CDR3 nucleotides: TGTGCCAGCAGCTCCACAGGGTCGGACACCGGGGAGCTGTTTTTT. This gives the protein CASSSTGSDTGELFF.

This chain uses TRBV12-3 or TRBV12-4 with TRBJ2-7, with TRBD2 as a possible D gene (6 bases). V was pared by 6 bases and J by 3 bases, with 9 bases between. This CDR3 is 12 amino acids long. CDR3 DNA: TGTGCCAGCAGGGGACTTGGCTACGAGCAGTACTTC. It yields the protein CASRGLGYEQYF.

The J gene is TRBJ1-1, the V gene TRBV12-3 or TRBV12-4; D might be TRBD1 (6 bases). CDR3 length equals 13 residues. Trimming pared 6 bases from V and 3 bases from J, leaving 11 bases between. In nucleotides, the CDR3 is TGTGCCAGCAGCCTGGACAGATACACTGAAGCTTTCTTT. Its translation is CASSLDRYTEAFF.